A selection of T cell receptor beta chains follows, all from one sample in a study of T cells in localized non-small cell lung cancer. Sequenced by immunoSEQ multiplex PCR; TCRdb stores in-frame clones only, minus some. The data show 50,000 to 75,000 clones, approximately 90% seen once. The specimen was peripheral blood, collected before any cancer treatment. The receptors here all came from a man aged 40 to 70 with stage I squamous cell lung carcinoma. The CDR3 runs from the conserved cysteine through the conserved F or W. A D gene is named only where the DNA matches it firmly. Not every row has a clone size; where given, it reads once, few, many or a size class.

V: TRBV28; size: -; D: -; J: TRBJ1-2; CDR3: CATFNRELVISYTF; DNA: TGTGCCACCTTTAACAGGGAGTTAGTGATAAGCTACACCTTC
V: TRBV30; size: -; D: -; J: TRBJ1-5; CDR3: CAWSSGFGQPQHF; DNA: TGTGCCTGGAGTAGTGGGTTTGGGCAGCCCCAGCATTTT
V: TRBV7-7; size: few; D: TRBD2; J: TRBJ2-1; CDR3: CASSRGLAGANEQFF; DNA: TGTGCTAGCAGCCGGGGACTAGCGGGAGCCAATGAGCAGTTCTTC
V: TRBV6-5; size: -; D: -; J: TRBJ1-1; CDR3: CASSYSLTAEAFF; DNA: TGTGCCAGCAGTTACTCCTTGACCGCCGAAGCTTTCTTT
V: TRBV7-2; size: once; D: -; J: TRBJ2-1; CDR3: CASSLYSSGLGEQFF; DNA: TGTGCCAGCAGCTTATACAGTAGTGGGCTAGGTGAGCAGTTCTTC
V: TRBV9; size: -; D: TRBD1; J: TRBJ1-4; CDR3: CASSRPGQGTEKLFF; DNA: TGTGCCAGCAGCAGGCCGGGACAGGGGACTGAAAAACTGTTTTTT
V: TRBV19; size: -; D: -; J: TRBJ1-1; CDR3: CASSIGLRHMNTEAFF; DNA: TGTGCCAGTAGTATAGGTCTGCGCCATATGAACACTGAAGCTTTCTTT
V: TRBV20-1; size: once; D: -; J: TRBJ1-2; CDR3: CSVGGNDGYTF; DNA: TGCAGTGTCGGGGGGAATGACGGCTACACCTTC
V: TRBV7-2; size: -; D: TRBD2; J: TRBJ2-1; CDR3: CASSLLLVKTGLAGNEQFF; DNA: TGTGCCAGCAGCTTGCTCTTAGTTAAAACGGGACTAGCGGGAAATGAGCAGTTCTTC
V: TRBV7-9; size: -; D: TRBD2; J: TRBJ2-3; CDR3: CASSLLAGVIDTQYF; DNA: TGTGCCAGCAGCTTACTAGCGGGAGTGATAGATACGCAGTATTTT
V: TRBV30; size: -; D: -; J: TRBJ1-2; CDR3: CAWSVSALNYGYTF; DNA: TGTGCCTGGAGTGTCTCCGCTCTCAACTATGGCTACACCTTC
V: TRBV5-1; size: once; D: -; J: TRBJ2-2; CDR3: CASSLDTGELFF; DNA: TGCGCCAGCAGCTTGGACACCGGGGAGCTGTTTTTT
V: TRBV6-5; size: -; D: TRBD1; J: TRBJ2-7; CDR3: CACTPPGQHEQYF; DNA: TGTGCCTGCACCCCGCCGGGACAGCACGAGCAGTACTTC
V: TRBV6-1; size: once; D: TRBD1; J: TRBJ2-2; CDR3: CASRLDRANTGELFF; DNA: TGTGCCAGCAGGCTAGACAGGGCGAACACCGGGGAGCTGTTTTTT
V: TRBV6-1; size: once; D: -; J: TRBJ1-2; CDR3: CASIPEEWAGGYTF; DNA: TGTGCCAGCATCCCCGAAGAGTGGGCAGGAGGCTACACCTTC
V: TRBV7-2; size: -; D: TRBD2; J: TRBJ2-3; CDR3: CASSLNPSGSIPDTQYF; DNA: TGTGCCAGCAGCTTAAATCCTAGCGGGAGCATTCCGGATACGCAGTATTTT
V: TRBV5-4; size: -; D: -; J: TRBJ1-3; CDR3: CASSPDRPGNTIYF; DNA: TGTGCCAGCAGCCCGGACAGACCTGGAAACACCATATATTTT
V: TRBV7-3; size: -; D: -; J: TRBJ1-2; CDR3: CASSLSPGAGYGYTF; DNA: TGTGCCAGCAGCTTAAGTCCCGGGGCGGGCTATGGCTACACCTTC
V: TRBV9; size: -; D: -; J: TRBJ2-2; CDR3: CASSGWSGELFF; DNA: TGTGCCAGCAGCGGGTGGAGCGGGGAGCTGTTTTTT
V: TRBV21-1; size: -; D: -; J: TRBJ2-7; CDR3: CASSKAWGQGIPLTRKQPYEQYF; DNA: -
V: TRBV29-1; size: -; D: TRBD2; J: TRBJ2-1; CDR3: CSGKTSGGYNEQFF; DNA: TGCAGCGGCAAGACTAGCGGGGGCTACAATGAGCAGTTCTTC
V: TRBV10-3; size: -; D: TRBD2; J: TRBJ2-1; CDR3: CAITAGLAAPQNEQFF; DNA: TGTGCCATCACGGCCGGACTAGCGGCCCCTCAGAATGAGCAGTTCTTC
V: TRBV7-2; size: -; D: TRBD2; J: TRBJ2-1; CDR3: CASSTHGGRVYNEQFF; DNA: TGTGCCAGCAGCACACACGGCGGGAGGGTCTACAATGAGCAGTTCTTC
V: TRBV11-2; size: -; D: TRBD2; J: TRBJ2-1; CDR3: CASSLEGTGGPVDEQFF; DNA: TGTGCCAGCAGCTTAGAGGGGACGGGAGGGCCGGTGGATGAGCAGTTCTTC
V: TRBV2; size: -; D: -; J: TRBJ1-5; CDR3: CASSEGSSLAQPQHF; DNA: TGTGCCAGCAGTGAAGGATCCAGCTTGGCGCAGCCCCAGCATTTT
V: TRBV13; size: -; D: -; J: TRBJ2-2; CDR3: CATPRGERTGELFF; DNA: TGTGCCACCCCGAGGGGGGAGAGAACCGGGGAGCTGTTTTTT
V: TRBV19; size: -; D: TRBD2; J: TRBJ2-1; CDR3: CASNLGLAGYNEQFF; DNA: TGTGCCAGTAACCTAGGACTAGCGGGGTACAATGAGCAGTTCTTC
V: TRBV10-3; size: -; D: -; J: TRBJ1-5; CDR3: CAISEGTPNQPQHF; DNA: TGTGCCATCAGTGAGGGGACCCCCAATCAGCCCCAGCATTTT
V: TRBV7-3; size: -; D: -; J: TRBJ1-3; CDR3: CASSSSGVGRGNTIYF; DNA: TGTGCCAGCAGCTCGAGCGGCGTAGGTCGTGGAAACACCATATATTTT
V: TRBV10-3; size: -; D: -; J: TRBJ2-7; CDR3: CAIMGVGGSYEQYF; DNA: TGTGCCATCATGGGCGTAGGGGGATCCTACGAGCAGTACTTC
V: TRBV7-2; size: once; D: -; J: TRBJ1-2; CDR3: CASSTGPAGGYTF; DNA: TGTGCCAGCAGCACCGGGCCCGCGGGTGGCTACACCTTC
V: TRBV28; size: -; D: -; J: TRBJ1-2; CDR3: CATSGQKSFWGYTF; DNA: TGTGCCACCTCAGGACAGAAGTCGTTCTGGGGCTACACCTTC
V: TRBV5-1; size: -; D: -; J: TRBJ1-5; CDR3: CASSLGGFDQPQHF; DNA: TGCGCCAGCAGCTTGGGAGGGTTCGATCAGCCCCAGCATTTT
V: TRBV28; size: -; D: -; J: TRBJ1-2; CDR3: CASSFLRRGYTF; DNA: TGTGCCAGCAGTTTCCTACGTAGGGGCTACACCTTC
V: TRBV7-2; size: -; D: TRBD2; J: TRBJ2-3; CDR3: CASSFPGLPSGNTDTQYF; DNA: TGTGCCAGCAGCTTCCCGGGGCTCCCTAGCGGAAACACAGATACGCAGTATTTT
V: TRBV6-1; size: -; D: -; J: TRBJ1-1; CDR3: CASSYGITEAFF; DNA: TGTGCCAGCTCGTATGGGATAACTGAAGCTTTCTTT
V: TRBV5-1; size: -; D: -; J: TRBJ1-1; CDR3: CASSLESTEAFF; DNA: TGCGCCAGCAGCTTGGAATCTACTGAAGCTTTCTTT
V: TRBV4-1; size: -; D: TRBD1; J: TRBJ1-1; CDR3: CASRPPDRGNTEAFF; DNA: TGCGCCAGCAGACCTCCGGACAGGGGGAACACTGAAGCTTTCTTT
V: TRBV28; size: -; D: TRBD1; J: TRBJ2-1; CDR3: CASSLTGDLNEQFF; DNA: TGTGCCAGCAGCTTGACAGGGGACCTCAATGAGCAGTTCTTC
V: TRBV19; size: -; D: -; J: TRBJ2-1; CDR3: CASTNGYEQFF; DNA: TGTGCCAGTACCAACGGGTATGAGCAGTTCTTC
V: TRBV5-1; size: -; D: TRBD2; J: TRBJ2-2; CDR3: CASSMTSGSSGELFF; DNA: TGCGCCAGCAGCATGACTAGCGGGAGTTCCGGGGAGCTGTTTTTT
V: TRBV19; size: -; D: -; J: TRBJ1-1; CDR3: CASAQRNTEAFF; DNA: TGTGCCAGTGCTCAAAGGAACACTGAAGCTTTCTTT
V: TRBV18; size: -; D: TRBD2; J: TRBJ2-1; CDR3: CASSPPTSTVEQFF; DNA: TGTGCCAGCTCACCTCCGACTAGCACCGTTGAGCAGTTCTTC
V: TRBV15; size: few; D: TRBD1; J: TRBJ1-2; CDR3: CATSSRRGTGVGYTF; DNA: TGTGCCACCAGCTCACGCCGGGGGACAGGGGTTGGCTACACCTTC
V: TRBV7-2; size: -; D: -; J: TRBJ1-2; CDR3: CASTLRGNYGYTF; DNA: TGTGCCAGCACCCTTCGAGGGAACTATGGCTACACCTTC
V: TRBV7-2; size: -; D: -; J: TRBJ2-1; CDR3: CASSSAGLDYNEQFF; DNA: TGTGCCAGCAGCTCCGCCGGACTTGACTACAATGAGCAGTTCTTC
V: TRBV7-3; size: -; D: -; J: TRBJ2-1; CDR3: CASSLTPGQIEQFF; DNA: TGTGCCAGCAGCTTAACTCCGGGCCAAATTGAGCAGTTCTTC
V: TRBV21-1; size: -; D: -; J: TRBJ2-7; CDR3: CASSKVAYEQYF; DNA: TGTGCCAGCAGCAAAGTAGCCTACGAGCAGTACTTC
V: TRBV7-2; size: -; D: -; J: TRBJ1-2; CDR3: CASSLRTDDSYTF; DNA: TGTGCCAGCAGCTTACGGACAGACGATAGCTACACCTTC
V: TRBV27; size: -; D: -; J: TRBJ1-5; CDR3: CASSPRWQGNQPQHF; DNA: TGTGCCAGCAGTCCCCGATGGCAGGGCAATCAGCCCCAGCATTTT
V: TRBV2; size: -; D: -; J: TRBJ1-3; CDR3: CATPIASSIAGNTIYF; DNA: TGTGCCACTCCGATTGCCAGCAGTATTGCTGGAAACACCATATATTTT
V: TRBV10-3; size: -; D: -; J: TRBJ2-1; CDR3: CAISESDRDEQFF; DNA: TGTGCCATCAGTGAGTCGGATCGAGATGAGCAGTTCTTC